A single T cell receptor (beta chain) is shown here with its context. It has no known antigen specificity. There are no base qualities to consult, and no much larger clone falls within one base. Enrolling through a virtual design, the prospective study's participants ranged in age from about 18 to 89 years and lived across about two dozen United States geographic areas. Cohort assignment in the prospective study relied on participant-reported clinical history from a screening survey and a study questionnaire. For ImmuneRACE Cohort 3, a participant was defined as recovered based on two consecutive negative NP/OP PCR tests, clearance by a healthcare professional, or resolution of symptoms. Each participant in the prospective study had whole blood, serum and a nasopharyngeal or oropharyngeal swab collected by mobile phlebotomists. Participants in the prospective study had the option to provide additional blood draws and questionnaires over an approximately two-month period. Before DNA extraction, blood samples from the prospective study were shipped at room temperature or frozen.

This record belongs to a study of blood T cell repertoires in COVID-19 (dated by TCRdb to 2018 to 2021). The study in broad terms: Samples from collaborators originated in the United States, Italy and Spain and spanned both the acute and convalescent phases of COVID-19. The samples were drawn from two sources: the first 160 participants of the ongoing ImmuneRACE study, and about 1,300 subjects contributed by 6 global collaborators. Subjects who had been exposed to COVID-19, were actively infected with it, or had recovered from it provided the deeply sampled blood TCRbeta repertoires that made up the dataset. Where available, HLA class I and class II types were taken from metadata supplied by the sample provider and were not determined by assay-based typing. Sample metadata almost always included a de-identified subject ID, COVID-19 status, age in years and sex. The material from the prospective study consisted of cDNA or gDNA derived from T cells, B-cell-depleted T cells, or PBMCs. The repertoires were made available in a free public database intended to serve as a resource for research on the immune response to SARS-CoV-2.

The study at large found these results: The amount of clinical and demographic metadata varied by source and participant and was provided uncurated.

V gives up 4 bases and J gives up 5 bases, and the segment between their germline ends measures 6 bases. The germline V gene supplies CDR1 MNHEY and CDR2 SVGEGT. Spanning cysteine to phenylalanine, the CDR3 consists of 11 amino acids. Only the CDR3 DNA is retained, 33 bases long and in frame from the first base. The immunoSEQ Assay, a bias-controlled multiplex PCR, was used to amplify TCRbeta CDR3 regions from genomic DNA. For the original study's pipeline: Within the assay, amplification of reference gene primers was used to estimate how many nucleated cells each sample contained. Sequence reads were collapsed and filtered to measure the absolute abundance of every unique TCRbeta CDR3 rearrangement. For each sample, productive Simpson clonality was calculated as the square root of Simpson's diversity index across productive rearrangements. TCRdb's version of the immuneACCESS table is confined to in-frame rearrangements and falls short of the full clone set. An unresolved V gene accounts for under half of the shortfall where checked; the remainder is of unknown origin. The DNA was the basis for D and trimming; V, J and clone size are from that table. This sample comprises 350,000 to 450,000 clones, just under 90% of them detected only once. The leading ten clones occupy 1.5% to 2% of the sample.

The rearrangement combines TRBV6-2 or TRBV6-3 with TRBJ2-7, with a weak D call of TRBD2 (6 bases match). The sequence derives from a woman aged 25 to 45 who had recovered from COVID-19. Source material: PBMCs or T cells enriched from blood (not recorded which). The DNA sequence reads TGTGCCAGCAGTTGGGGGGACGAGCAGTACTTC. Its protein is CASSWGDEQYF.